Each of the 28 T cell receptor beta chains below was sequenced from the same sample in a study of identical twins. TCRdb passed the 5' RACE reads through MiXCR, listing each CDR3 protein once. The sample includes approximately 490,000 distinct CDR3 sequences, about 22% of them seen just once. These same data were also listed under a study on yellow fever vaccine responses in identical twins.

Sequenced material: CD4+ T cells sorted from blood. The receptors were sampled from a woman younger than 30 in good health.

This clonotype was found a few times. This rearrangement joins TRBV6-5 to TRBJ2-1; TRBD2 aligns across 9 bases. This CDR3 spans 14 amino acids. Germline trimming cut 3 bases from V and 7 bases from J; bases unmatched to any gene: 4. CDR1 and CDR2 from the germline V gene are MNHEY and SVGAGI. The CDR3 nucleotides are TGTGCCAGCAGTTATGAGGGACTAGCAAATGAGCAGTTCTTC. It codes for CASSYEGLANEQFF.

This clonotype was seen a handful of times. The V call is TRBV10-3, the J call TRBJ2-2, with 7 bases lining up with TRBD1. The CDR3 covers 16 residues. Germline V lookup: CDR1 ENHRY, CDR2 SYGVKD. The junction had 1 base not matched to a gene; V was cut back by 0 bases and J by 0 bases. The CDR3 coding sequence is TGTGCCATCAGTGAGTCGACAGGGACGAACACCGGGGAGCTGTTTTTT. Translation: CAISESTGTNTGELFF.

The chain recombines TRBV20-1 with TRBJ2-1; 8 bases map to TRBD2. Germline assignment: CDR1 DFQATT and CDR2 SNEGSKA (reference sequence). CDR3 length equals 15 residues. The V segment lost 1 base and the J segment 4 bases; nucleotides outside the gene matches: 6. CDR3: CSARVGAGAYNEQFF. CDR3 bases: TGCAGTGCTAGAGTCGGAGCGGGAGCTTACAATGAGCAGTTCTTC.

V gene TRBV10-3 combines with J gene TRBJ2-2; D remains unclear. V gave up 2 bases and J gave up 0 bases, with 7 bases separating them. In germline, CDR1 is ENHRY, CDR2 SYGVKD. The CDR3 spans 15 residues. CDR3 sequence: CAISEGPPNTGELFF. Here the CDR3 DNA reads TGTGCCATCAGTGAGGGGCCCCCGAACACCGGGGAGCTGTTTTTT.

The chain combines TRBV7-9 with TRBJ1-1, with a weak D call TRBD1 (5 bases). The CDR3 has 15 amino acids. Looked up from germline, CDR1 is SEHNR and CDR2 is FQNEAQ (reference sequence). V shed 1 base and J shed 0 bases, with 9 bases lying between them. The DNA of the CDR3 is TGTGCCAGCAGCTTAGACGGGGCCATGAACACTGAAGCTTTCTTT. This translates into CASSLDGAMNTEAFF.

CDR3 amino acids: CSATHPIVSNEQFF. The CDR3, as DNA: TGCAGTGCCACCCACCCCATAGTTTCCAATGAGCAGTTCTTC. The rearrangement joins TRBV20-1 to TRBJ2-1, with unresolved D. Germline values: CDR1 DFQATT, CDR2 SNEGSKA (reference sequence). V dropped 6 bases and J dropped 6 bases, with 18 bases sitting between them. The length of the CDR3 is 14 residues.

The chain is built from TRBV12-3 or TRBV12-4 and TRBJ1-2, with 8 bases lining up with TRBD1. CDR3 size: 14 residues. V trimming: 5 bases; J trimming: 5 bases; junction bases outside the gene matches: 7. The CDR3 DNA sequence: TGTGCCAGCAGTCTTCTGGACAGGGTATATGGCTACACCTTC. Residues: CASSLLDRVYGYTF.

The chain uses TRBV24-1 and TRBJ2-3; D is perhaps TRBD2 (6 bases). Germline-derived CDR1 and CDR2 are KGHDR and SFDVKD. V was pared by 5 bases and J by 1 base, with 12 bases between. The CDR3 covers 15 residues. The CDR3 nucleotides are TGTGCCACCAGTGCAAGGGACTCTGGCACAGATACGCAGTATTTT. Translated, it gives CATSARDSGTDTQYF.

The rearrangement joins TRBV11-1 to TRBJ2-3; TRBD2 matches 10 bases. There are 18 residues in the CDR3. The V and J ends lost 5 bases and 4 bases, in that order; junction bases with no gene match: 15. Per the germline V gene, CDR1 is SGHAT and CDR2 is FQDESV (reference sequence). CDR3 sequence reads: CASSLRWRGTSESDTQYF. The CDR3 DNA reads TGTGCCAGCAGCCTACGGTGGCGCGGGACTAGCGAATCAGATACGCAGTATTTT. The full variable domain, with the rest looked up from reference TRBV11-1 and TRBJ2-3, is EAEVAQSPRYKITEKSQAVAFWCDPISGHATLYWYRQILGQGPELLVQFQDESVVDDSQLPKDRFSAERLKGVDSTLKIQPAELGDSAMYLCASSLRWRGTSESDTQYFGPGTRLTVL.

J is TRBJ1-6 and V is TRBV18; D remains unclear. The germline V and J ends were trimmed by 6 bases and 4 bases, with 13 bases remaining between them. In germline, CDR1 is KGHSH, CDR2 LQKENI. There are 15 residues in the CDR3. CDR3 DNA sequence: TGTGCCAGCTCTGCGGCAGATAGTTATAATTCACCCCTCCACTTT. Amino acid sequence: CASSAADSYNSPLHF.

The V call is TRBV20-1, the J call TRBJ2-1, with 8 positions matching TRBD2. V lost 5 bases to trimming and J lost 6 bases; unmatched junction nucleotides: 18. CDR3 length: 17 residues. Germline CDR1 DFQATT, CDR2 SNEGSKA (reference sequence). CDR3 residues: CSAPGRDTKWGSNEQFF. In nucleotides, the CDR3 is TGCAGTGCTCCCGGGAGGGACACGAAGTGGGGCTCCAATGAGCAGTTCTTC.

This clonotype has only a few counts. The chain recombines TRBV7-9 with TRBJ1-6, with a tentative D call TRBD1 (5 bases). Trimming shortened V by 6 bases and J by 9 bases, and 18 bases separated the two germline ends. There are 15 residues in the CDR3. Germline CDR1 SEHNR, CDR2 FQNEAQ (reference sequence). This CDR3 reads CASSRGAPRFSPLHF. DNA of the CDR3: TGTGCCAGCAGTCGAGGGGCCCCGAGGTTTTCACCCCTCCACTTT.

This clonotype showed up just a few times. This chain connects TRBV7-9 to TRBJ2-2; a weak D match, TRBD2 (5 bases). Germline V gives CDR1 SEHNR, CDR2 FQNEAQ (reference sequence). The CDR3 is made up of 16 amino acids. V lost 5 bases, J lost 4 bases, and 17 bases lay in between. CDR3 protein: CASSPWTGESTGELFF. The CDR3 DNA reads TGTGCCAGCAGCCCCTGGACTGGGGAAAGCACCGGGGAGCTGTTTTTT. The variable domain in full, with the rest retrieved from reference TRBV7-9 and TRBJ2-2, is DTGVSQNPRHKITKRGQNVTFRCDPISEHNRLYWYRQTLGQGPEFLTYFQNEAQLEKSRLLSDRFSAERPKGSFSTLEIQRTEQGDSAMYLCASSPWTGESTGELFFGEGSRLTVL.

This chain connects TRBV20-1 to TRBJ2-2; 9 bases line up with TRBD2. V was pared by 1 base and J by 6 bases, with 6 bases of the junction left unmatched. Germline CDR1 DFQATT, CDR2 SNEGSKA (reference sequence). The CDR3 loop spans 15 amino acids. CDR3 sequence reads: CSARVGGGASGELFF. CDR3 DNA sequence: TGCAGTGCTAGAGTGGGCGGGGGGGCCTCCGGGGAGCTGTTTTTT.

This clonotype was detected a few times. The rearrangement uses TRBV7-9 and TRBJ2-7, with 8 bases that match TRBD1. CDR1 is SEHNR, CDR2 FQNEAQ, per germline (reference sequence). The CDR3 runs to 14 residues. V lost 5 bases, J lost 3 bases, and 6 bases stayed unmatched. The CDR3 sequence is CASSPGQGLYEQYV. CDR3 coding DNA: TGTGCCAGCAGCCCCGGACAGGGACTCTACGAGCAGTACGTC.

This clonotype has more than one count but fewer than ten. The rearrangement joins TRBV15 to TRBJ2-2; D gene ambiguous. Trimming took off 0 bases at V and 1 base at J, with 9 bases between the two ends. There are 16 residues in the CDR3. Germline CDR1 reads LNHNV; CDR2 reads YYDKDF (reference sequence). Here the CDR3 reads CATSRDLRKNTGELFF. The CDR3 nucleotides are TGTGCCACCAGCAGAGATTTACGGAAGAACACCGGGGAGCTGTTTTTT.

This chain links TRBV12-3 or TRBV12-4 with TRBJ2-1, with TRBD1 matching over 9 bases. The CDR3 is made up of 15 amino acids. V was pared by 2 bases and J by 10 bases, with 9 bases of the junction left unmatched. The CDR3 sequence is CASSLLLDRGREQFF. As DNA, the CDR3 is TGTGCCAGCAGTTTATTGTTGGACAGGGGACGAGAGCAGTTCTTC.

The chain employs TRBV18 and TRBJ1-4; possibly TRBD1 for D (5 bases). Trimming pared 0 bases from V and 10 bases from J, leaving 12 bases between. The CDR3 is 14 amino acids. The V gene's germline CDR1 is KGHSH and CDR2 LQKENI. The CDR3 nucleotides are TGTGCCAGCTCACCACCGGGGACCGGAGGAAAACTGTTTTTT. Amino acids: CASSPPGTGGKLFF.

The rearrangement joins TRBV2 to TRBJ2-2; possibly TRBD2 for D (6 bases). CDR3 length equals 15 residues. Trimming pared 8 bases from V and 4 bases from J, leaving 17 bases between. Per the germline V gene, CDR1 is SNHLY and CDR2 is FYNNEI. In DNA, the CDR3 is TGTGCCAGCGGGGGGTTCCCATCCCGCACCGGGGAGCTGTTTTTT. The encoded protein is CASGGFPSRTGELFF.

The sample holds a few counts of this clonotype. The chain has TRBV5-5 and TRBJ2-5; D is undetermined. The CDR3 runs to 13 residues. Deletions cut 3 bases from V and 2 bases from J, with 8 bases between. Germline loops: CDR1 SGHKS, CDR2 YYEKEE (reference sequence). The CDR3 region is CASSSWLQETQYF. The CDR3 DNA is TGTGCCAGCAGCTCCTGGCTACAAGAGACCCAGTACTTC.

CDR3 DNA: TGCGCCAGCAGCCCGGACAGAACAGAGACCCAGTACTTC. Translation gives CASSPDRTETQYF. The chain couples TRBV5-1 to TRBJ2-5; D may be TRBD1 (6 bases). The CDR3 sequence is 13 residues long. V lost 4 bases and J 4 bases, leaving 11 bases between the germline ends. Germline CDR1 is SGHRS and CDR2 is YFSETQ.

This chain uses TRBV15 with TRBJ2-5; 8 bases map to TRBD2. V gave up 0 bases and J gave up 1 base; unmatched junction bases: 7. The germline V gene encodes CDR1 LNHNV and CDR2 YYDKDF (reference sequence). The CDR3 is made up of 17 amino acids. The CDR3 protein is CATSRDHGAGAQETQYF. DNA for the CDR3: TGTGCCACCAGCAGAGATCACGGAGCGGGGGCCCAAGAGACCCAGTACTTC. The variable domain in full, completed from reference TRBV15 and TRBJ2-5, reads DAMVIQNPRYQVTQFGKPVTLSCSQTLNHNVMYWYQQKSSQAPKLLFHYYDKDFNNEADTPDNFQSRRPNTSFCFLDIRSPGLGDTAMYLCATSRDHGAGAQETQYFGPGTRLLVL.

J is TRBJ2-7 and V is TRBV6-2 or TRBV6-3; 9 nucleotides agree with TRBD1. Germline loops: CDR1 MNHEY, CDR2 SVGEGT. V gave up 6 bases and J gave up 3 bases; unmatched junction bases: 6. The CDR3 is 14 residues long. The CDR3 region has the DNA TGTGCCAGCAGGACAGGGGGTCGGAACTACGAGCAGTACTTC. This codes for CASRTGGRNYEQYF.

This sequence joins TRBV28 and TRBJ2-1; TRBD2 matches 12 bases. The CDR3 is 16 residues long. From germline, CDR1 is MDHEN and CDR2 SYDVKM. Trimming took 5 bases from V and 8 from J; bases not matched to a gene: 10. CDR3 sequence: CASSLSTSGGWDEQFF. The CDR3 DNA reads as TGTGCCAGCAGTCTCTCCACTAGCGGGGGGTGGGATGAGCAGTTCTTC.

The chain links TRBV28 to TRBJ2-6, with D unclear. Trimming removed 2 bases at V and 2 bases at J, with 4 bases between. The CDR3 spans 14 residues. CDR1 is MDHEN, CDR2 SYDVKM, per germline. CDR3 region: CASSLAPGANVLTF. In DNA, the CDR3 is TGTGCCAGCAGTTTAGCTCCTGGGGCCAACGTCCTGACTTTC.

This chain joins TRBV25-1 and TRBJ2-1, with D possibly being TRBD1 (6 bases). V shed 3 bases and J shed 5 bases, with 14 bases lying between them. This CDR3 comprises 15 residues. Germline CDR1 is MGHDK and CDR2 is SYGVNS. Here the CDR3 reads CASSDNRVANNEQFF. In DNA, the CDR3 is TGTGCCAGCAGTGATAACAGGGTAGCCAACAATGAGCAGTTCTTC. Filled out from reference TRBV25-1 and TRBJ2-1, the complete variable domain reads EADIYQTPRYLVIGTGKKITLECSQTMGHDKMYWYQQDPGMELHLIHYSYGVNSTEKGDLSSESTVSRIRTEHFPLTLESARPSHTSQYLCASSDNRVANNEQFFGPGTRLTVL.

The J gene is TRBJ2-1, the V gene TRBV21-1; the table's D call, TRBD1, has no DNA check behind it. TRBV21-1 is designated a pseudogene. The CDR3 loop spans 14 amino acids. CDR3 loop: CASSRTGILHEQFF. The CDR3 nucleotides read TGTGCCAGCAGCAGGACAGGGATTCTTCATGAGCAGTTCTTC.

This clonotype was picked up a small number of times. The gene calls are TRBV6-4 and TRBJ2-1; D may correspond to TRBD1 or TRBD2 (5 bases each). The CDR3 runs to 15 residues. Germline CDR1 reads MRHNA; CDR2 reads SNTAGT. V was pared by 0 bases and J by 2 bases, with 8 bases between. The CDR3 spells CASSDSGRPYNEQFF. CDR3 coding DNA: TGTGCCAGCAGTGACTCGGGACGCCCCTACAATGAGCAGTTCTTC.